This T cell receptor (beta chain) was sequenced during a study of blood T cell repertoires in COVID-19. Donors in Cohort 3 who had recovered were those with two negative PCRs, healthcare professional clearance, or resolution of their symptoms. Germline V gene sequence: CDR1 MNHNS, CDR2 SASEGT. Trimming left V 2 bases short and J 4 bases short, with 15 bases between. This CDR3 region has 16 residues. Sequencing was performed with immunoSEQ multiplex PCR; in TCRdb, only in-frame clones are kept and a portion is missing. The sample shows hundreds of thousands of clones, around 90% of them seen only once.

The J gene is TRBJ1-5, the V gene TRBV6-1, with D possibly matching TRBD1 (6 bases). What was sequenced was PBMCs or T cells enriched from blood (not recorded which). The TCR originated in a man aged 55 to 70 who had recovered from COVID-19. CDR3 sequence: CASSEHPQGLNQPQHF. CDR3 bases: TGTGCCAGCAGTGAACATCCGCAGGGGCTAAATCAGCCCCAGCATTTT.